The 25 T cell receptor beta chains given below trace back to one sample, sequenced in a study of shared clonotypes between healthy human individuals. Sequenced by immunoSEQ multiplex PCR; TCRdb stores in-frame clones only, minus some. The data show 1 million to 1.2 million clones, about 72% seen once. Source material: memory CD4+ T cells from PBMCs. Subset described: CD45RA-negative fraction. The receptors were sampled from a man younger than 30 in good health. Some clones in this sample may be carry-over from other donors' samples.

Comment on this clone: Other DNA sequences in this sample translate to the same CDR3. The chain has TRBV7-8 and TRBJ1-1; D gene uncertain. Germline V lookup: CDR1 SGHVS, CDR2 FQNEAQ. V gave up 1 base and J gave up 5 bases, with 5 bases separating them. The CDR3 runs to 12 residues. CDR3 sequence: CASSLGRTEAFF. The CDR3 DNA follows: TGTGCCAGCAGCTTAGGGAGAACTGAAGCTTTCTTT.

This clone was counted a single time. A much more abundant neighbour one base away suggests this may be a read error. Different DNA sequences within this sample yield the same CDR3. The chain couples TRBV2 to TRBJ2-3; D call uncertain. The CDR3 has 13 residues. CDR1 is SNHLY, CDR2 FYNNEI, per germline. CDR3 nucleotides: TGTGCCAGCAGCGGACCGTTTCTGGATACGCAGTATTTC. It is translated as CASSGPFLDTQYF. Together with reference TRBV2 and TRBJ2-3, the CDR3 gives the full variable domain: EPEVTQTPSHQVTQMGQEVILRCVPISNHLYFYWYRQILGQKVEFLVSFYNNEISEKSEIFDDQFSVERPDGSNFTLKIRSTKLEDSAMYFCASSGPFLDTQYFGPGTRLTVL.

Remarks on this clone: Distinct nucleotide sequences in the sample also encode this CDR3. The chain joins TRBV28 to TRBJ1-2; D not resolved. CDR3 length: 12 residues. Germline V gene data show CDR1 as MDHEN and CDR2 as SYDVKM. Deletions cut 4 bases from V and 4 bases from J, with 7 bases between. Written as DNA, the CDR3 is TGTGCCAGCAGTTCCGGAACCTATGGCTACACCTTC. It yields the protein CASSSGTYGYTF.

In this sample, this clone turned up a few times. This chain links TRBV11-2 with TRBJ2-3; perhaps TRBD1 as D (6 bases). V gave up 5 bases and J gave up 6 bases, with 21 bases separating them. Germline V gene lookup returns CDR1 SGHAT and CDR2 FQNNGV. The CDR3 sequence is 16 residues long. CDR3 protein: CASSAQRKGGLDTQYF. DNA for the CDR3: TGTGCCAGCAGCGCCCAGCGGAAAGGGGGTCTCGATACGCAGTATTTT. Together with reference TRBV11-2 and TRBJ2-3, the CDR3 gives the full variable domain: EAGVAQSPRYKIIEKRQSVAFWCNPISGHATLYWYQQILGQGPKLLIQFQNNGVVDDSQLPKDRFSAERLKGVDSTLKIQPAKLEDSAVYLCASSAQRKGGLDTQYFGPGTRLTVL.

The V and J genes are TRBV5-1 and TRBJ2-7, with 10 nucleotides matching TRBD2. The CDR3 is 14 residues long. CDR1 is SGHRS and CDR2 is YFSETQ in the germline V gene. With 5 bases clipped from V and 4 bases from J, the junction kept 6 bases outside the gene matches. The CDR3: CASSSDSGGYEQYF. CDR3 coding DNA: TGCGCCAGCAGTAGTGATAGCGGGGGGTACGAGCAGTACTTC.

As concerns this clone: Additional DNA sequences in this sample encode the identical CDR3. The V and J genes are TRBV28 and TRBJ2-6; D may be TRBD2 (5 bases). Trimming took off 2 bases at V and 0 bases at J, with 5 bases between the two ends. Germline CDR1 MDHEN, CDR2 SYDVKM. CDR3 length: 15 residues. The CDR3 spells CASSLGGSGANVLTF. In nucleotides, the CDR3 is TGTGCCAGCAGTTTAGGAGGCTCTGGGGCCAACGTCCTGACTTTC.

This clone has only one observation. The chain employs TRBV6-6 and TRBJ2-7; D is undetermined. Germline loops: CDR1 MNHNY, CDR2 SVGAGI (reference sequence). The V gene lost 6 bases and the J gene lost 0 bases, with 9 bases spanning the gap. The CDR3 spans 13 residues. CDR3 amino acids: CASSLASSYEQYF. Here the CDR3 DNA reads TGTGCCAGCAGCCTTGCTAGCTCCTACGAGCAGTACTTC.

A few counts support this clone. This chain uses TRBV4-2 with TRBJ1-2; D unresolved. The length of the CDR3 is 16 residues. CDR1 and CDR2 (germline): LGHNA, YNFKEQ. The ends were cut back, 0 bases at V and 1 base at J, with 12 bases in the middle. DNA of the CDR3: TGTGCCAGCAGCCAAGATGGAACCTCCCTTAACTATGGCTACACCTTC. Translated: CASSQDGTSLNYGYTF.

This clone came up once. The chain carries TRBV29-1 and TRBJ2-7, with D tentatively TRBD1 or TRBD2 (6 bases each). V was cut by 7 bases and J by 7 bases, with 14 bases left in between. The V gene's germline CDR1 is SQVTM and CDR2 ANQGSEA. The CDR3 is 11 amino acids. CDR3 sequence reads: CSGKGGGEQYF. CDR3 coding DNA: TGCAGCGGGAAAGGGGGAGGAGAGCAGTACTTC.

This rearrangement joins TRBV28 to TRBJ1-5; D unclear. Germline V CDR1 and CDR2: MDHEN, SYDVKM. The V end was cut by 5 bases, the J end by 2 bases, with 22 bases between. CDR3 length: 18 residues. Here the CDR3 reads CASSLLGRWAYGNQPQHF. The CDR3 nucleotides read TGTGCCAGCAGTCTTCTAGGGCGGTGGGCTTATGGCAATCAGCCCCAGCATTTT.

Concerning this clone itself: Since a much larger clone is just one base distant, this may be a read error. In the same sample, other DNA sequences code for this CDR3. V is TRBV28 and J is TRBJ1-1, with 7 bases lining up with TRBD1. CDR1 is MDHEN, CDR2 SYDVKM, per germline. The CDR3 loop spans 13 amino acids. The CDR3 DNA is TGTGCCAGCAGCTTATCCGGGACAGTTGAAGCTTTCTTT. Residues: CASSLSGTVEAFF.

The V and J genes are TRBV2 and TRBJ2-3; D possibly corresponds to TRBD2 (5 bases). Germline V lookup: CDR1 SNHLY, CDR2 FYNNEI. The V end lost 6 bases, the J end lost 11 bases, and 15 bases lay between the germline ends. The CDR3 sequence is 12 residues long. The CDR3 region is CASRLDRDVQYF. The CDR3, as DNA: TGTGCCAGCAGATTAGACCGGGATGTGCAGTATTTT.

The chain has TRBV18 and TRBJ2-7, with D possibly being TRBD2 (7 bases). Trimming cost V 6 bases and J 3 bases, with 15 bases left between them. CDR3 length: 14 residues. Germline CDR1 reads KGHSH; CDR2 reads LQKENI. CDR3 region: CASSPNREGYEQYF. CDR3 sequence (DNA): TGTGCCAGCTCTCCCAACAGGGAGGGCTACGAGCAGTACTTC.

This clone was found a few times. This specimen includes other DNA sequences encoding the same CDR3. This rearrangement joins TRBV11-2 to TRBJ2-7; D unresolved. CDR1 is SGHAT, CDR2 FQNNGV, per germline. Trimming cost V 1 base and J 2 bases, with 6 bases left between them. The CDR3 totals 13 residues. This chain's CDR3 is CASSLAGTYEQYF. CDR3 DNA: TGTGCCAGCAGCTTAGCAGGTACCTACGAGCAGTACTTC.

V usage is TRBV29-1 and J usage is TRBJ1-2, with D hard to call. The germline gives CDR1 SQVTM, CDR2 ANQGSEA. The CDR3 loop spans 15 amino acids. V was trimmed by 3 bases and J by 3 bases, leaving 17 bases between them. CDR3 residues: CSVDQGLHFDYGYTF. DNA for the CDR3: TGCAGCGTTGATCAAGGGCTGCACTTCGACTATGGCTACACCTTC. The variable domain in full, completed from reference TRBV29-1 and TRBJ1-2, reads SAVISQKPSRDICQRGTSLTIQCQVDSQVTMMFWYRQQPGQSLTLIATANQGSEATYESGFVIDKFPISRPNLTFSTLTVSNMSPEDSSIYLCSVDQGLHFDYGYTFGSGTRLTVV.

Worth noting for this clone: In the same sample, other DNA sequences code for this CDR3. The chain recombines TRBV5-1 with TRBJ2-1; the D gene is possibly TRBD2 (6 bases). The length of the CDR3 is 15 residues. V lost 0 bases to trimming and J lost 6 bases, with 13 bases between them. Germline V gene data show CDR1 as SGHRS and CDR2 as YFSETQ. CDR3 region: CASSLAGGTGNEQFF. In nucleotides, the CDR3 is TGCGCCAGCAGCTTGGCCGGCGGGACGGGCAATGAGCAGTTCTTC.

The chain combines TRBV7-2 with TRBJ2-2, with TRBD2 identical over 8 bases. V lost 2 bases and J lost 4; bases outside the gene matches: 6. Germline V CDR1 and CDR2: SGHTA, FQGNSA. The CDR3 runs to 16 residues. The CDR3 bases are TGTGCCAGCAGCTTATTCACCGGGAGGGTCACCGGGGAGCTGTTTTTT. Amino acid sequence: CASSLFTGRVTGELFF.

The chain uses TRBV6-1 and TRBJ1-2; D remains ambiguous. V lost 1 base and J lost 1, with 7 bases in between. The V gene's germline CDR1 is MNHNS and CDR2 SASEGT. The CDR3 is 14 amino acids. The CDR3 nucleotides are TGTGCCAGCAGTGAAGTTTGGGGTAACTATGGCTACACCTTC. This encodes CASSEVWGNYGYTF.

About this clone: This specimen includes other DNA sequences encoding the same CDR3. This rearrangement joins TRBV5-6 to TRBJ2-7; no definite D call. Germline CDR1 and CDR2: SGHDT and YYEEEE. The CDR3 spans 11 residues. Trimming stripped 4 bases from V and 3 bases from J, with 5 bases between. CDR3 DNA: TGTGCCAGCAGCCTCGACTACGAGCAGTACTTC. Translating gives CASSLDYEQYF.

The chain recombines TRBV5-8 with TRBJ2-7; unclear D gene. V lost 4 bases and J lost 6, with 14 bases in between. This CDR3 has 13 amino acids. CDR1 and CDR2 from the germline V gene are SGHTS and YDEGEE. CDR3: CASSRRTDSEQYF. DNA for the CDR3: TGTGCCAGCAGCCGACGGACGGATAGCGAGCAGTACTTC.

The chain has TRBV7-2 and TRBJ2-7; D ambiguous. The germline V gene has CDR1 SGHTA and CDR2 FQGNSA. V lost 7 bases and J 7 bases, leaving 14 bases between the germline ends. This CDR3 spans 12 amino acids. CDR3 coding DNA: TGTGCCAGCAACCAAAGAGTGGGGGAGCAGTACTTC. Encoded protein: CASNQRVGEQYF. Drawing the rest from reference TRBV7-2 and TRBJ2-7, the complete variable domain is GAGVSQSPSNKVTEKGKDVELRCDPISGHTALYWYRQSLGQGLEFLIYFQGNSAPDKSGLPSDRFSAERTGGSVSTLTIQRTQQEDSAVYLCASNQRVGEQYFGPGTRLTVT.

This clone was detected once. It may be a read error: a sequence one base away is much more abundant. This rearrangement joins TRBV7-9 to TRBJ1-4, with D perhaps TRBD1 (5 bases). Germline V CDR1 and CDR2: SEHNR, FQNEAQ (reference sequence). The CDR3 is 13 amino acids. The CDR3 region is CASSSGANEKLCF. CDR3 DNA sequence: TGTGCCAGCAGCTCCGGGGCTAATGAAAAACTGTGTTTT.

This chain connects TRBV15 to TRBJ2-5; 7 nucleotides align to TRBD2. The V segment lost 1 base and the J segment 9 bases; nucleotides outside the gene matches: 11. Germline V gene sequence: CDR1 LNHNV, CDR2 YYDKDF (reference sequence). This CDR3 comprises 15 residues. This CDR3 reads CATSRGLLRETAQYF. The DNA for the CDR3 is TGTGCCACCAGCAGAGGGTTATTGCGGGAGACGGCCCAGTACTTC.

The chain links TRBV6-5 to TRBJ1-2, with D possibly being TRBD1 (5 bases). The CDR3 consists of 14 residues. In germline, CDR1 is MNHEY, CDR2 SVGAGI. The V end lost 5 bases, the J end lost 0 bases, and 10 bases lay between the germline ends. The CDR3 sequence: CASSRDSPNYGYTF. In DNA, the CDR3 is TGTGCCAGCAGTCGAGACAGTCCTAACTATGGCTACACCTTC.

This rearrangement joins TRBV27 to TRBJ2-1; 13 positions match TRBD2. Germline CDR1 and CDR2: MNHEY and SMNVEV (reference sequence). CDR3 length: 19 amino acids. V shed 3 bases, J shed 0 bases, and the junction held 8 bases outside the gene matches. Written as DNA, the CDR3 is TGTGCCAGCAGTTTTGACACTAGCGGGAGGGCTTACTCCTACAATGAGCAGTTCTTC. This sequence encodes CASSFDTSGRAYSYNEQFF.